This entry lists 23 T cell receptor beta chains sequenced from one sample in a study of cytomegalovirus exposure and HLA in healthy donors. Primers: 60 Vbeta forward and 13 Jbeta reverse. TCRdb's copy holds only in-frame clones and misses some; the assay was immunoSEQ multiplex PCR. In the table there are 150,000 to 200,000 clones, roughly two thirds of which are singletons. Sequenced input: PBMCs. These receptors were taken from a woman between 18 and 30 years old in good health and CMV-seropositive.

The chain couples TRBV4-1 to TRBJ2-2, with 8 bases matching TRBD1. The CDR3 covers 16 residues. Germline trimming cut 1 base from V and 7 bases from J; bases unmatched to any gene: 8. The germline V gene has CDR1 MGHRA and CDR2 YSYEKL. CDR3 in amino acids: CASSQAGRGLDGELFF. In DNA form, the CDR3 reads TGCGCCAGCAGCCAAGCGGGCAGGGGGCTCGACGGGGAGCTGTTTTTT.

The rearrangement links TRBV2 to TRBJ1-1, with 11 bases matching TRBD1. Unmatched junction bases numbered 10, after V lost 8 bases and J lost 5 bases. The CDR3 totals 15 residues. Germline CDR1 is SNHLY and CDR2 is FYNNEI. The CDR3 loop is CASYGQGAQGTEAFF. The DNA for the CDR3 is TGTGCCAGCTACGGACAGGGGGCACAGGGGACTGAAGCTTTCTTT.

This clone was counted a few times. This chain uses TRBV6-1 with TRBJ2-5; possibly TRBD2 for D (5 bases). The tail of the sequence fits TRBJ2-7 better, so the J call may be wrong. Germline CDR1 MNHNS, CDR2 SASEGT. The CDR3 is made up of 11 amino acids. The chain's CDR3 is CTTDGDYEQYF. Written as DNA, the CDR3 is TGTACCACCGACGGGGACTACGAGCAGTACTTC.

This chain links TRBV6-6 with TRBJ1-3, with unresolved D. CDR3 size: 16 residues. The germline V and J ends were trimmed by 0 bases and 2 bases, with 11 bases remaining between them. Germline-derived CDR1 and CDR2 are MNHNY and SVGAGI (reference sequence). This chain's CDR3 is CASSYSTRNPGNTIYF. Written as DNA, the CDR3 is TGTGCCAGCAGTTACTCGACCAGGAACCCTGGAAACACCATATATTTT.

This sequence joins TRBV2 and TRBJ2-3, with TRBD1 matching over 9 bases. With V trimmed by 5 bases and J by 3 bases, 9 bases remained unmatched. Germline lookup yields CDR1 SNHLY and CDR2 FYNNEI. The CDR3 runs to 16 residues. The CDR3 spells CASSPSGTGRTDTQYF. As DNA, the CDR3 is TGTGCCAGCAGTCCGTCCGGGACAGGGAGGACAGATACGCAGTATTTT.

The chain combines TRBV9 with TRBJ2-2; D is unclear. The CDR3 loop spans 16 amino acids. Germline-derived CDR1 and CDR2 are SGDLS and YYNGEE. Trimming pared 0 bases from V and 4 bases from J, leaving 13 bases between. The chain's CDR3 is CASSVVAQEGTGELFF. The CDR3 DNA sequence: TGTGCCAGCAGCGTAGTGGCTCAGGAAGGCACCGGGGAGCTGTTTTTT.

J is TRBJ2-2 and V is TRBV19; TRBD1 matches at 7 bases. Germline CDR1 is LNHDA and CDR2 is SQIVND (reference sequence). V trimming: 3 bases; J trimming: 6 bases; junction bases outside the gene matches: 1. CDR3 length: 13 amino acids. The CDR3 nucleotides are TGTGCCAGTAGTATCACAGGGGCCGGGGAGCTGTTTTTT. Protein: CASSITGAGELFF.

The chain recombines TRBV25-1 with TRBJ2-1; 13 bases match TRBD2. The V segment lost 0 bases and the J segment 10 bases; nucleotides outside the gene matches: 3. This CDR3 contains 15 residues. Germline V gene lookup returns CDR1 MGHDK and CDR2 SYGVNS. The chain's CDR3 is CASSEYRTSGGEQFF. CDR3 nucleotide sequence: TGTGCCAGCAGTGAATACCGGACTAGCGGGGGAGAGCAGTTCTTC. Combining the CDR3 with reference TRBV25-1 and TRBJ2-1 gives the whole variable domain EADIYQTPRYLVIGTGKKITLECSQTMGHDKMYWYQQDPGMELHLIHYSYGVNSTEKGDLSSESTVSRIRTEHFPLTLESARPSHTSQYLCASSEYRTSGGEQFFGPGTRLTVL.

The V call is TRBV12-2, the J call TRBJ1-1; the table assigns TRBD1, which was not confirmed against the DNA. TRBV12-2 is an annotated pseudogene. This CDR3 has 13 amino acids. CDR3 loop: CASRLDDKDEAFF. The CDR3 nucleotides read TGTGCAAGTCGCTTAGATGACAAGGATGAAGCTTTCTTT.

V gene TRBV19 combines with J gene TRBJ1-3; D is unresolved. Deletions cut 5 bases from V and 2 bases from J, with 13 bases between. The CDR3 runs 15 residues. The germline gives CDR1 LNHDA, CDR2 SQIVND (reference sequence). CDR3: CASSPGSLPGNTIYF. As DNA, the CDR3 is TGTGCCAGTAGTCCCGGGTCCCTACCTGGAAACACCATATATTTT.

The rearrangement links TRBV28 to TRBJ2-7; 11 bases agree with TRBD1. Looked up from germline, CDR1 is MDHEN and CDR2 is SYDVKM. J gave up 7 bases and V 7 bases, and 12 bases lay outside the gene matches. The CDR3 sequence is 15 residues long. The CDR3 region is CASNQSGTGGGEQYF. The CDR3 bases are TGTGCCAGCAACCAGTCAGGGACAGGGGGGGGTGAGCAGTACTTC.

The gene calls are TRBV5-6 and TRBJ1-6; D ambiguous. Germline CDR1 SGHDT, CDR2 YYEEEE. The CDR3 runs 17 residues. Trimming shortened V by 1 base and J by 0 bases, and 11 bases separated the two germline ends. This CDR3 reads CASSLWARGSYNSPLHF. CDR3 DNA sequence: TGTGCCAGCAGCTTGTGGGCCCGGGGCTCCTATAATTCACCCCTCCACTTT.

V and J are TRBV7-9 and TRBJ1-4; TRBD1 might be the D (5 bases). Per the germline V gene, CDR1 is SEHNR and CDR2 is FQNEAQ (reference sequence). Trimming took 1 base from V and 0 from J, leaving 9 bases between them. CDR3 length: 16 residues. The CDR3 DNA follows: TGTGCCAGCAGCTTAGACCGACAGTCAACTAATGAAAAACTGTTTTTT. Translated, it gives CASSLDRQSTNEKLFF.

In its sample, this clone was seen a few times. V gene TRBV5-1 combines with J gene TRBJ2-7, with D possibly being TRBD1 (6 bases). Trimming pared 3 bases from V and 1 base from J, leaving 17 bases between. CDR1 is SGHRS, CDR2 YFSETQ, per germline. The CDR3 is made up of 16 amino acids. The CDR3 sequence: CASSSTTGFGSYEQYF. Here the CDR3 DNA reads TGCGCCAGCAGCTCAACCACAGGGTTCGGGTCCTACGAGCAGTACTTC.

The chain carries TRBV7-8 and TRBJ2-2; 7 nucleotides line up with TRBD2. Trimming took 1 base from V and 0 from J; bases not matched to a gene: 2. The germline CDR1 and CDR2 sequences are SGHVS and FQNEAQ. This CDR3 contains 16 residues. CDR3 sequence reads: CASSLVGGSNTGELFF. Here the CDR3 DNA reads TGTGCCAGCAGCTTAGTGGGGGGGTCGAACACCGGGGAGCTGTTTTTT.

The rearrangement links TRBV5-5 to TRBJ1-4; the D gene is possibly TRBD1 (5 bases). Trimming took 5 bases from V and 7 from J, leaving 21 bases between them. Germline CDR1 reads SGHKS; CDR2 reads YYEKEE (reference sequence). CDR3 length: 16 residues. The CDR3 protein is CASSSIGQGGSEKLFF. CDR3 DNA sequence: TGTGCCAGCAGTTCCATCGGGCAGGGAGGTAGTGAAAAACTGTTTTTT.

In this sample, this clone turned up a few times. The CDR3 protein is CASRGTGVNTEAFF. In DNA form, the CDR3 reads TGCGCCAGCAGAGGGACAGGGGTAAACACTGAAGCTTTCTTT. This chain uses TRBV5-1 with TRBJ1-1, with 10 bases that match TRBD1. The germline CDR1 and CDR2 sequences are SGHRS and YFSETQ. The J segment lost 2 bases and the V segment lost 5 bases, leaving 3 bases of the junction unmatched. The CDR3 is 14 amino acids.

This clone has only a few counts. CDR3 nucleotide sequence: TGTGCCAGCAGCTCGTCGGATGGCTACACCTTC. Translation gives CASSSSDGYTF. The chain recombines TRBV13 with TRBJ1-2; D ambiguous. The CDR3 has 11 amino acids. Germline-derived CDR1 and CDR2 are PRHDT and FYEKMQ (reference sequence). The V end was cut by 4 bases, the J end by 6 bases, with 6 bases between.

The chain has TRBV6-5 and TRBJ1-3; 9 positions match TRBD1. The trim removed 6 bases at V and 2 bases at J, leaving 5 bases unmatched. Germline values: CDR1 MNHEY, CDR2 SVGAGI. The CDR3 covers 15 residues. The CDR3 sequence: CASSVQGAPGNTIYF. The CDR3 DNA sequence: TGTGCCAGCAGCGTACAGGGGGCCCCTGGAAACACCATATATTTT.

This clone showed up just once. The chain employs TRBV19 and TRBJ2-7; D possibly corresponds to TRBD1 (6 bases). Deletions cut 5 bases from V and 4 bases from J, with 15 bases between. The CDR3 is 14 amino acids. Germline V gene lookup returns CDR1 LNHDA and CDR2 SQIVND (reference sequence). The CDR3 here is CASSEETGYYEQYF. CDR3 nucleotides: TGTGCCAGTAGTGAGGAAACAGGGTATTACGAGCAGTACTTC. The complete variable domain, with remaining parts taken from reference TRBV19 and TRBJ2-7, reads DGGITQSPKYLFRKEGQNVTLSCEQNLNHDAMYWYRQDPGQGLRLIYYSQIVNDFQKGDIAEGYSVSREKKESFPLTVTSAQKNPTAFYLCASSEETGYYEQYFGPGTRLTVT.

A note on this clone: The same CDR3 is also encoded by other DNA sequences in this sample. The CDR3 bases are TGTGCCAGCAGCTACGGGACAGCGAACACTGAAGCTTTCTTT. Its translation is CASSYGTANTEAFF. This chain links TRBV6-5 with TRBJ1-1; 7 nucleotides match TRBD1. Germline trimming cut 6 bases from V and 1 base from J; bases unmatched to any gene: 5. Germline lookup yields CDR1 MNHEY and CDR2 SVGAGI. This CDR3 comprises 14 residues.

The chain carries TRBV5-8 and TRBJ1-1, with D possibly TRBD1 on 6 matching bases. This CDR3 has 16 residues. CDR1 is SGHTS and CDR2 is YDEGEE in the germline V gene. Trimming removed 5 bases at V and 0 bases at J, with 17 bases between. This CDR3 reads CASRLTGTLMNTEAFF. Here the CDR3 DNA reads TGTGCCAGCAGGCTAACAGGGACCTTGATGAACACTGAAGCTTTCTTT.

This clone was picked up a small number of times. The J gene is TRBJ2-7, the V gene TRBV10-3, with 7 bases identical to TRBD1. The V gene's germline CDR1 is ENHRY and CDR2 SYGVKD. This CDR3 is 13 amino acids long. With V trimmed by 4 bases and J by 3 bases, 3 bases remained unmatched. CDR3 coding DNA: TGTGCCATCAGTGGGGACAGACGCTACGAGCAGTACTTC. This encodes CAISGDRRYEQYF.